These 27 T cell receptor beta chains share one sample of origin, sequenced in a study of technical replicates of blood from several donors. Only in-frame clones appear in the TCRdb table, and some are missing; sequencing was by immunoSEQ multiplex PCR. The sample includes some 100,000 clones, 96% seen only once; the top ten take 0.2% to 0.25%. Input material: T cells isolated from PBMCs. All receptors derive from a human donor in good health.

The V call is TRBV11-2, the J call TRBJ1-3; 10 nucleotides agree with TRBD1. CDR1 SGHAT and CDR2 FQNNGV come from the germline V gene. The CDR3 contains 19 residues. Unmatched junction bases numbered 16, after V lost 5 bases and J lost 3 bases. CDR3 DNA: TGTGCCAGCAGCCCACTATCGGGACAGGGGATTCTAGGTGGAAACACCATATATTTT. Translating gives CASSPLSGQGILGGNTIYF. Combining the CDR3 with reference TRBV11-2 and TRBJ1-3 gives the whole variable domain EAGVAQSPRYKIIEKRQSVAFWCNPISGHATLYWYQQILGQGPKLLIQFQNNGVVDDSQLPKDRFSAERLKGVDSTLKIQPAKLEDSAVYLCASSPLSGQGILGGNTIYFGEGSWLTVV.

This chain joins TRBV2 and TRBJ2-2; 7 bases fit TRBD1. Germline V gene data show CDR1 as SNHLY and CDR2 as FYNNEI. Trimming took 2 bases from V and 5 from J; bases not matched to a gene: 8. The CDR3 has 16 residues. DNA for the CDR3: TGTGCCAGCAGTGAACCTCAAGAGGGGGCGACCGGGGAGCTGTTTTTT. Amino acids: CASSEPQEGATGELFF.

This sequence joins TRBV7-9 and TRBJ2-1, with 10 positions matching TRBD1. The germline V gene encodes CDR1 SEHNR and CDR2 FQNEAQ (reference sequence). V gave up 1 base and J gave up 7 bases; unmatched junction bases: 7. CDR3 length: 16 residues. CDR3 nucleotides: TGTGCCAGCAGCTTAGAAGAGGGACAGGGGAGGAATGAGCAGTTCTTC. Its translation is CASSLEEGQGRNEQFF.

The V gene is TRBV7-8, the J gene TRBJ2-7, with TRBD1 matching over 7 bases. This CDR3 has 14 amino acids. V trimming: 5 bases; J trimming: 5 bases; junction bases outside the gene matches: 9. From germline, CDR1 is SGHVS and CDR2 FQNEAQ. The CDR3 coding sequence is TGTGCCAGCAGCCCCCGGGACAGAATTCACGAGCAGTACTTC. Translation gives CASSPRDRIHEQYF. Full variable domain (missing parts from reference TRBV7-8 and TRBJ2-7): GAGVSQSPRYKVAKRGQDVALRCDPISGHVSLFWYQQALGQGPEFLTYFQNEAQLDKSGLPSDRFFAERPEGSVSTLKIQRTQQEDSAVYLCASSPRDRIHEQYFGPGTRLTVT.

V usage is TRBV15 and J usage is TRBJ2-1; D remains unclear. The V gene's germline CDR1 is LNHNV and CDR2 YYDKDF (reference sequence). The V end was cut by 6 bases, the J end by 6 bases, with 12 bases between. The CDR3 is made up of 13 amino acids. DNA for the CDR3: TGTGCCACCAGGATCATTCCGGGCAATGAGCAGTTCTTC. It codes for CATRIIPGNEQFF.

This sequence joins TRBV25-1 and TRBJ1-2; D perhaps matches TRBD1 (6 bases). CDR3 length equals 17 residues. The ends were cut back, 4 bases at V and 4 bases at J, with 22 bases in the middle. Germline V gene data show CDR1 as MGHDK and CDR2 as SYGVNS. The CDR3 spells CASSGRSDWGPGYGYTF. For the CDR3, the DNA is TGTGCCAGCAGTGGCCGTTCGGACTGGGGGCCAGGCTATGGCTACACCTTC.

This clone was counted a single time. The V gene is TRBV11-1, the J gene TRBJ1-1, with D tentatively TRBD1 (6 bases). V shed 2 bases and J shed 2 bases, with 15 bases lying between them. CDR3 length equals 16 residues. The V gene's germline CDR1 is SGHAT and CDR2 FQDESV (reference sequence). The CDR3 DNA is TGTGCCAGCAGCTTAACGTTTACAGGGATTAACACTGAAGCTTTCTTT. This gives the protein CASSLTFTGINTEAFF. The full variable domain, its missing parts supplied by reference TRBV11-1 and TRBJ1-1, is EAEVAQSPRYKITEKSQAVAFWCDPISGHATLYWYRQILGQGPELLVQFQDESVVDDSQLPKDRFSAERLKGVDSTLKIQPAELGDSAMYLCASSLTFTGINTEAFFGQGTRLTVV.

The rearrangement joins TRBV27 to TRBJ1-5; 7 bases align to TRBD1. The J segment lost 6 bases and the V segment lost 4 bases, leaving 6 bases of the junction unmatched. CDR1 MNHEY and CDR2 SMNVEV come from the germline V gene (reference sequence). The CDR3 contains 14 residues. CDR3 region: CASSSTGVSQPQHF. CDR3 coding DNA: TGTGCCAGCAGTTCAACAGGGGTCAGTCAGCCCCAGCATTTT.

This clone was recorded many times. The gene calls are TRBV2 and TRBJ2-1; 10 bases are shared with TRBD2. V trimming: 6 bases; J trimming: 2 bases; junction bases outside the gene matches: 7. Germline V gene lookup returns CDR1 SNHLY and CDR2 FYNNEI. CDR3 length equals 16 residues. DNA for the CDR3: TGTGCCAGCAGCGAATGGACTAGCGGCGCCTACAATGAGCAGTTCTTC. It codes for CASSEWTSGAYNEQFF.

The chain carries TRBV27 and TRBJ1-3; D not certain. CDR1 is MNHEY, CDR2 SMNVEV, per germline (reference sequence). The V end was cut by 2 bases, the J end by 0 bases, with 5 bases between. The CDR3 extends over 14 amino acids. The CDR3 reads CASSLAGSGNTIYF. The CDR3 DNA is TGTGCCAGCAGTTTAGCGGGCTCTGGAAACACCATATATTTT.

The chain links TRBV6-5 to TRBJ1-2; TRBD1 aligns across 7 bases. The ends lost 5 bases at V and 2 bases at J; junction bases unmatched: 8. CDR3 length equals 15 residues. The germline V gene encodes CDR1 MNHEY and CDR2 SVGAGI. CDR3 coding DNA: TGTGCCAGCAGTAGAGGGACACAGGGGAACTATGGCTACACCTTC. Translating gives CASSRGTQGNYGYTF.

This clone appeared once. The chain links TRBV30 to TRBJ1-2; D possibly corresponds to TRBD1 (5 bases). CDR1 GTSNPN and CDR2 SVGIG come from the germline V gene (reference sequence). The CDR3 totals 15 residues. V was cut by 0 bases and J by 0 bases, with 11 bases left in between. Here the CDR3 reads CAWSVGQKANYGYTF. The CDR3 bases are TGTGCCTGGAGTGTGGGGCAGAAAGCTAACTATGGCTACACCTTC.

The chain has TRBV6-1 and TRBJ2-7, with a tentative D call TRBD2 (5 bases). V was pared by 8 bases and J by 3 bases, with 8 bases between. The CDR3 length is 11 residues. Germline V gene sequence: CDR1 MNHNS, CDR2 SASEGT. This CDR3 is CASVGSYEQYF. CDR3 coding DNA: TGTGCCAGCGTGGGGAGCTACGAGCAGTACTTC.

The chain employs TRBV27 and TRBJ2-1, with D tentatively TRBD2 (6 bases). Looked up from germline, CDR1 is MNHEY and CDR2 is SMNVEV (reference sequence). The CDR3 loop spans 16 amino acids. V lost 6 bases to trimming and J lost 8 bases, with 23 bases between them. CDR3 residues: CASREFLFGPGDEQFF. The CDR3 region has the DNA TGTGCCAGCAGAGAGTTCTTGTTTGGACCGGGGGATGAGCAGTTCTTC.

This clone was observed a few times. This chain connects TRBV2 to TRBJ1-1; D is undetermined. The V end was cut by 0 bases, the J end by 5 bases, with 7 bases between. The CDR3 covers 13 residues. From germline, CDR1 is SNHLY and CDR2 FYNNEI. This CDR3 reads CASSEASRTEAFF. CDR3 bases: TGTGCCAGCAGTGAAGCTAGTCGTACTGAAGCTTTCTTT.

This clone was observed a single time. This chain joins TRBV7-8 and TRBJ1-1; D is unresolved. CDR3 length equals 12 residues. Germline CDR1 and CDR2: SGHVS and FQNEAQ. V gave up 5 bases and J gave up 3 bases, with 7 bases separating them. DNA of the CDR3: TGTGCCAGCAGCCTATTCGACACTGAAGCTTTCTTT. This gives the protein CASSLFDTEAFF.

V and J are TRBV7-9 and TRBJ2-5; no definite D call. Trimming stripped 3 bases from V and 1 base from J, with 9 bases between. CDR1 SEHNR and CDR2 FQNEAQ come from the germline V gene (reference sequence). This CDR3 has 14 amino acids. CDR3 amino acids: CASSFEALQETQYF. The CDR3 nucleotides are TGTGCCAGCAGCTTCGAGGCACTCCAAGAGACCCAGTACTTC.

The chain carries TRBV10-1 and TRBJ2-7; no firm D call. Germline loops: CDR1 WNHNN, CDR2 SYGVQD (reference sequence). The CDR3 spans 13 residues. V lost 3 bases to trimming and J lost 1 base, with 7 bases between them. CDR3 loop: CASSDPSSYEQYF. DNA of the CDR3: TGCGCCAGCAGTGATCCTAGTTCCTACGAGCAGTACTTC.

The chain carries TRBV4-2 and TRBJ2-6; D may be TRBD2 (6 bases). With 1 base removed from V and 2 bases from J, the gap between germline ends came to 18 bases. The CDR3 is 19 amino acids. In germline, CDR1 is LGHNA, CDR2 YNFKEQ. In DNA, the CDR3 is TGTGCCAGCAGCCAAGCGGGAGAAACGTGGCGGGCTGGGGCCAACGTCCTGACTTTC. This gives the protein CASSQAGETWRAGANVLTF.

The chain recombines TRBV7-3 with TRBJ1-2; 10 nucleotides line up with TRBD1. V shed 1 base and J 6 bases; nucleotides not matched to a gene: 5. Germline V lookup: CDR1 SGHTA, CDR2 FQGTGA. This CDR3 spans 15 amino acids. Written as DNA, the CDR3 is TGTGCCAGCAGCTTAAGCGGGACAGGGGTTAATGGCTACACCTTC. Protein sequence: CASSLSGTGVNGYTF.

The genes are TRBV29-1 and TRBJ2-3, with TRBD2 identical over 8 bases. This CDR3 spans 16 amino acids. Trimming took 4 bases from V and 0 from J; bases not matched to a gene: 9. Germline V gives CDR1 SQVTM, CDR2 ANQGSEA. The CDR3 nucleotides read TGCAGCGTTGTATCATCGCTAGCGGGTAGCACAGATACGCAGTATTTT. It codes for CSVVSSLAGSTDTQYF.

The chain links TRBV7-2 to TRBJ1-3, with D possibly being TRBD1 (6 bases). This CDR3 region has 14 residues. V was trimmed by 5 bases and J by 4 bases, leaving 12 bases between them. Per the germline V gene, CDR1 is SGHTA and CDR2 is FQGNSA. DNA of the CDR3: TGTGCCAGCAGCAGCACAGGGATCGGAAACACCATATATTTT. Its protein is CASSSTGIGNTIYF.

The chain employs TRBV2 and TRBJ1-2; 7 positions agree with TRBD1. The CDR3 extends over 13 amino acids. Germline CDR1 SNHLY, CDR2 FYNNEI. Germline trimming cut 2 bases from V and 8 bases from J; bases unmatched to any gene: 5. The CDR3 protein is CASSERGTAGYTF. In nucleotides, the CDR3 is TGTGCCAGCAGTGAAAGGGGGACAGCGGGCTACACCTTC.

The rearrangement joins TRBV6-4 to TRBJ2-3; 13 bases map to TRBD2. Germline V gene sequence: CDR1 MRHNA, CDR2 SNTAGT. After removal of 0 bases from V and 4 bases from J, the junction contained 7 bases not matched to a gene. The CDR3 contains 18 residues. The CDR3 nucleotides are TGTGCCAGCAGTGACTCAATCGGACTAGCGGGGGTCCCAGATACGCAGTATTTT. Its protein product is CASSDSIGLAGVPDTQYF.

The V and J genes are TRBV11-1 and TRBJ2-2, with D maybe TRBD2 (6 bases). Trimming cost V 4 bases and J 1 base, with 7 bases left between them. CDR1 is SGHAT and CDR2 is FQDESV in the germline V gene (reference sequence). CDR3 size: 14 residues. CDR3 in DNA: TGTGCCAGCAGCTGGCGGGGGAACACCGGGGAGCTGTTTTTT. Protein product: CASSWRGNTGELFF.

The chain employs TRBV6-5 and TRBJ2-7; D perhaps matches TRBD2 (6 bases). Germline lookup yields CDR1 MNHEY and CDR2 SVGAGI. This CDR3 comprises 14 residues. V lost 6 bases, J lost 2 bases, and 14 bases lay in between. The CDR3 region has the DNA TGTGCCAGCAGCGGAGGGGCTTTTCCCTACGAGCAGTACTTC. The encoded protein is CASSGGAFPYEQYF.

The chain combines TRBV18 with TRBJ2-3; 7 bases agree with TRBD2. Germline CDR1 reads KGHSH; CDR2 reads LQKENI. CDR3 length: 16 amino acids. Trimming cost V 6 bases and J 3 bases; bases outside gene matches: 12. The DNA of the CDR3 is TGTGCCAGCTCGCTTCCTAGCGGAAGGTCTACAGATACGCAGTATTTT. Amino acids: CASSLPSGRSTDTQYF.